This T cell receptor (beta chain) was retrieved from a study of early T cells in non-severe SARS-CoV-2 infection. Per germline, CDR1 LNHDA and CDR2 SQIVND (reference sequence). CDR3 length: 16 residues. V was cut by 3 bases and J by 3 bases, with 15 bases left in between. TCRdb reprocessed the 5' RACE reads with MiXCR, giving one entry per CDR3 protein. The table includes 50,000 to 60,000 distinct CDR3 sequences, around 8.5% detected once. The chain combines TRBV19 with TRBJ2-1, with D possibly matching TRBD1 (6 bases). The sequenced sample consisted of whole blood. This clonotype originated in an adult who was a healthcare worker with PCR-confirmed SARS-CoV-2 infection or an uninfected control (not recorded which). The CDR3 coding sequence is TGTGCCAGTAGTATTCAGACAGGTACATTCTACAATGAGCAGTTCTTC. Protein sequence: CASSIQTGTFYNEQFF. Full variable domain (rest looked up from reference TRBV19 and TRBJ2-1): DGGITQSPKYLFRKEGQNVTLSCEQNLNHDAMYWYRQDPGQGLRLIYYSQIVNDFQKGDIAEGYSVSREKKESFPLTVTSAQKNPTAFYLCASSIQTGTFYNEQFFGPGTRLTVL.